This T cell receptor beta chain emerged from a study of response to subunit inactivated influenza vaccine. The length of the CDR3 is 17 residues. The ends lost 5 bases at V and 4 bases at J; junction bases unmatched: 14. Per germline, CDR1 SGHTA and CDR2 FQGNSA. MiXCR, applied by TCRdb to the RT-PCR reads, yields one record per CDR3 protein. Of roughly 500,000 distinct CDR3 sequences listed, approximately 20% are singletons. There are a few counts of this clonotype. This sample also belongs to another study, concerning T cells expressing NK-cell markers. That work adds: 5'RACE template switching with UMIs generated TCR beta cDNA. Among several donors, these clonotypes also ranked first in the CD3+CD56-NKG2C+ fraction.

The TCR was taken from a man aged 50 to 59 who received an inactivated influenza vaccine. The chain combines TRBV7-2 with TRBJ1-2; 9 bases align to TRBD1. Material: CD4+ T cells sorted from PBMCs, obtained 11 to 12 days after vaccination. CDR3 DNA sequence: TGTGCCAGCAGCCTCACAGGGGGCCCCCTTAGTGCCTATGGCTACACCTTC. Translating gives CASSLTGGPLSAYGYTF. Full variable domain (rest looked up from reference TRBV7-2 and TRBJ1-2): GAGVSQSPSNKVTEKGKDVELRCDPISGHTALYWYRQSLGQGLEFLIYFQGNSAPDKSGLPSDRFSAERTGGSVSTLTIQRTQQEDSAVYLCASSLTGGPLSAYGYTFGSGTRLTVV.